This record covers a single T cell receptor beta chain. The CDR3 has 16 amino acids. V lost 2 bases and J lost 1, with 14 bases in between. CDR1 is ENHRY and CDR2 is SYGVKD in the germline V gene. Amplification used 60 Vbeta primers and 13 Jbeta primers. Sequencing used immunoSEQ multiplex PCR; TCRdb keeps in-frame clones, though not all of them. The data hold around 91,000 clones, with 64% observed a single time. These data originate in a study of cytomegalovirus exposure and HLA in healthy donors. The chain links TRBV10-3 to TRBJ1-2; D gene uncertain. The origin of this receptor is a man aged 60 to 75 in good health and CMV-seronegative. Input material: PBMCs. This CDR3 reads CAISEPTRVNNYGYTF. DNA for the CDR3: TGTGCCATCAGTGAGCCGACTCGGGTCAATAACTATGGCTACACCTTC.